The rows below give T cell receptor beta chains drawn from one sample of a study of metastatic and nonmetastatic thyroid tumors. TCRdb re-called clones via MiXCR from the PCR reads. The sample lists around 9,000 clones, 44% occurring once. The source material was tumor tissue. The receptors were gathered from a male donor with papillary thyroid cancer or a benign thyroid nodule (not recorded which). Some clones in this sample may be carry-over from other donors' samples. Each CDR3 is given with its conserved first and last residue. The D gene is left open where the match is weak. Not every row has a clone size; where given, it reads once, few, many or a size class.

CASSSRGYEQYF | TGTGCCAGCAGTTCCCGAGGGTACGAGCAGTACTTC | TRBJ2-7 | TRBV12-3/TRBV12-4 | few | -
CSARLGTEQYF | TGCAGTGCTAGATTGGGGACCGAGCAGTACTTC | TRBJ2-7 | TRBV20-1 | - | -
CASSTGTGDQETQYF | TGTGCCAGCAGCACGGGGACAGGCGACCAAGAGACCCAGTACTTC | TRBJ2-5 | TRBV7-9 | many | TRBD1
CASREKDRGTTKPQHF | TGTGCCAGCAGGGAGAAGGACAGGGGGACCACCAAGCCCCAGCATTTT | TRBJ1-5 | TRBV6-1 | few | TRBD1
CASSPGTARMNTEAFF | TGTGCCAGCAGTCCCGGGACAGCCCGCATGAACACTGAAGCTTTCTTT | TRBJ1-1 | TRBV6-1 | - | TRBD1
CASSEDLLSYEQYF | TGTGCCAGCAGTGAAGACCTTTTGTCCTACGAGCAGTACTTC | TRBJ2-7 | TRBV6-1 | - | -
CASSIIRGVYNEQFF | TGTGCCAGTAGTATTATAAGGGGGGTTTACAATGAGCAGTTCTTC | TRBJ2-1 | TRBV19 | large | -
CASTYMYGLDRSGETQYF | TGTGCCAGCACCTACATGTACGGGCTGGACCGAAGTGGAGAGACCCAGTACTTC | TRBJ2-5 | TRBV28 | - | -
CASSHRSDSPLHF | TGTGCCAGCAGCCACAGGTCTGATTCACCCCTCCACTTT | TRBJ1-6 | TRBV3-1 | - | -
CASSQWDRDYF | TGTGCCAGCAGTCAATGGGACAGGGATTACTTC | TRBJ2-7 | TRBV6-1 | few | TRBD1
CASSHGTSGEQYF | TGTGCCAGTAGTCACGGGACTAGCGGCGAGCAGTACTTC | TRBJ2-7 | TRBV19 | many | TRBD2
CASSPRTGGTGELFF | TGTGCCAGCAGTCCTCGGACAGGAGGGACCGGGGAGCTGTTTTTT | TRBJ2-2 | TRBV2 | - | -
CSSSDNDSGVSDGYTF | TGTTCCAGCAGTGACAACGACAGTGGAGTATCGGATGGCTACACCTTC | TRBJ1-2 | TRBV6-1 | - | -
CASSPLDRVNTGELFF | TGTGCCAGCTCACCACTGGATCGGGTTAACACCGGGGAGCTGTTTTTT | TRBJ2-2 | TRBV18 | - | -
CASSSRQGQGVETQYF | TGTGCCAGCAGCTCCAGACAGGGTCAGGGAGTAGAGACCCAGTACTTC | TRBJ2-5 | TRBV7-6 | few | TRBD1
CASSQYDGSYEQYF | TGTGCCAGCAGCCAATATGACGGTTCCTACGAGCAGTACTTC | TRBJ2-7 | TRBV14 | medium-sized | -
CASRIGQGGVAFF | TGTGCCAGCAGGATCGGACAGGGAGGAGTAGCTTTCTTT | TRBJ1-1 | TRBV6-1 | medium-sized | TRBD1
CSAQNRRDYYGYTF | TGCAGTGCGCAGAACAGGCGAGACTACTATGGCTACACCTTC | TRBJ1-2 | TRBV20-1 | large | -
CASSASGTAKLTYEQHF | TGCGCCAGCAGCGCATCCGGGACAGCAAAACTTACCTACGAGCAGCACTTC | TRBJ2-7 | TRBV5-1 | - | TRBD1
CASSLMGGSADTQYF | TGCGCCAGCAGCTTGATGGGGGGCTCGGCAGATACGCAGTATTTT | TRBJ2-3 | TRBV5-1 | medium-sized | -
CSAPTGRSPLHF | TGCAGTGCTCCGACAGGGAGATCACCCCTCCACTTT | TRBJ1-6 | TRBV20-1 | - | TRBD1
CSARDVGTGPYEQYF | TGCAGTGCTAGAGATGTGGGGACAGGACCCTACGAGCAGTACTTC | TRBJ2-7 | TRBV20-1 | - | TRBD1
CASSRDRANPNEKLFF | TGCGCCAGCAGCCGGGACAGGGCTAATCCGAATGAAAAACTGTTTTTT | TRBJ1-4 | TRBV5-1 | - | TRBD1
CASSYIGYYNEQFF | TGCGCCAGCAGCTATATCGGGTACTACAATGAGCAGTTCTTC | TRBJ2-1 | TRBV4-1 | - | -
CASSPSGTANEKLFF | TGTGCCAGTAGTCCATCCGGGACGGCGAATGAAAAACTGTTTTTT | TRBJ1-4 | TRBV19 | - | -
CASSQDLERDEQFF | - | TRBJ2-1 | TRBV4-2 | - | -
CSAVTTGFRQETQYF | TGCAGTGCCGTGACCACAGGTTTTAGGCAAGAGACCCAGTACTTC | TRBJ2-5 | TRBV20-1 | - | -
CATSWWSNEQFF | TGTGCCACCAGTTGGTGGAGTAATGAGCAGTTCTTC | TRBJ2-1 | TRBV24-1 | few | -
CASSDSGWGADTQYF | TGTGCCAGCAGTGACTCTGGCTGGGGGGCAGATACGCAGTATTTT | TRBJ2-3 | TRBV6-4 | - | -
CASTQGINTGELFF | TGTGCCAGCACACAGGGAATTAACACCGGGGAGCTGTTTTTT | TRBJ2-2 | TRBV6-2/TRBV6-3 | - | -
CASSFPGHPNNSPLHF | TGTGCCAGCAGTTTCCCAGGTCACCCTAATAATTCACCCCTCCACTTT | TRBJ1-6 | TRBV28 | - | -
CASSLDTGAWSYTF | TGCGCCAGCAGCTTGGACACAGGGGCCTGGAGCTACACCTTC | TRBJ1-2 | TRBV5-1 | medium-sized | TRBD1
CASCRYTGLDNGYTF | TGTGCCAGCTGCAGATACACAGGGCTTGACAATGGCTACACCTTC | TRBJ1-2 | TRBV6-1 | few | -
CASSPPGTGNTIYF | TGTGCCAGCTCACCACCAGGGACAGGAAACACCATATATTTT | TRBJ1-3 | TRBV18 | - | -
CATSDPGTAKGYTF | TGTGCCACCAGTGACCCAGGGACAGCCAAAGGCTACACCTTC | TRBJ1-2 | TRBV24-1 | few | TRBD1
CASSTIRRNSYEQYF | TGTGCCAGTAGTACCATCAGACGGAACTCCTACGAGCAGTACTTC | TRBJ2-7 | TRBV19 | medium-sized | -
CASRLQGSQPQHF | TGTGCCAGCAGACTCCAGGGGAGTCAGCCCCAGCATTTT | TRBJ1-5 | TRBV28 | - | -
CSARFLPKDTQYF | TGCAGTGCTAGGTTTCTCCCCAAAGATACGCAGTATTTT | TRBJ2-3 | TRBV20-1 | - | -
CASSYRSSVRYEQFF | TGTGCCAGCAGTTATAGGTCTAGCGTGAGGTATGAGCAGTTCTTC | TRBJ2-1 | TRBV6-5 | - | -
CSARTGNGYTF | TGCAGTGCTAGGACAGGGAATGGCTACACCTTC | TRBJ1-2 | TRBV20-1 | - | TRBD1
CASSQETISYNEQFF | TGTGCCAGCAGCCAGGAGACTATCTCCTACAATGAGCAGTTCTTC | TRBJ2-1 | TRBV3-1 | - | -